The subject of this entry is one TCR beta chain. MiXCR was run by TCRdb on the 5' RACE reads, yielding one entry per CDR3 protein. The profile covers about 660,000 distinct CDR3 sequences, with 8.5% to 9% appearing a single time and 0.85% to 1% taken by the ten largest. This entry is derived from a study of identical twins. Deletions cut 1 base from V and 8 bases from J, with 5 bases between. Germline V gene sequence: CDR1 SGHDN, CDR2 FVKESK. The CDR3 consists of 12 residues. These same records also appear under a second study, on yellow fever vaccine responses in identical twins.

This clonotype was sampled from a woman aged 18-29 years in good health. The sequenced sample consisted of PBMCs. V and J are TRBV14 and TRBJ2-2; the D is unclear. The CDR3 loop is CASSQGGGELFF. CDR3 DNA sequence: TGTGCCAGCAGCCAAGGGGGAGGGGAGCTGTTTTTT.